The 7 T cell receptor beta chains below were found in one sample sequenced in a study of beta chain features in type 1 diabetes. Whole-study findings and limits: Significant though moderate, a shortening of TCRB CDR3s appeared in all four CD4+ subsets of Type 1 diabetes patients.

The sequenced template was cDNA made from the entire isolated RNA. The data were produced by immunoSEQ multiplex PCR, yet TCRdb's version contains in-frame clones alone and is incomplete. This sample carries some 370,000 clones, 9.6% of them seen once, and the ten largest clones take about 0.6%. For these receptors, no antigen is known. Sequencing was carried out using central memory CD4+ T cells from blood. The origin of the receptors is a man aged 25-45 years with type 1 diabetes.

This clone was detected only a few times. The chain joins TRBV6-1 to TRBJ1-5; 9 bases are shared with TRBD1. V trimming: 10 bases; J trimming: 2 bases; junction bases outside the gene matches: 6. CDR1 and CDR2 from the germline V gene are MNHNS and SASEGT. The CDR3 runs to 14 residues. CDR3 sequence reads: CATGQGYGNQPQHF. The DNA for the CDR3 is TGTGCCACCGGACAGGGGTACGGCAATCAGCCCCAGCATTTT.

V is TRBV5-1 and J is TRBJ1-2; the D is unclear. The V end was cut by 0 bases, the J end by 7 bases, with 16 bases between. The CDR3 loop spans 15 amino acids. CDR1 and CDR2 (germline): SGHRS, YFSETQ. The CDR3 DNA sequence: TGCGCCAGCAGCTTGGGAGAAGGTACATCAGGTGGCTACACCTTC. It translates to CASSLGEGTSGGYTF.

Concerning this clone itself: Within the sample, other DNA sequences also encode this same CDR3. V and J are TRBV5-1 and TRBJ2-3, with D tentatively TRBD1 (6 bases). Germline V gene sequence: CDR1 SGHRS, CDR2 YFSETQ. Trimming cost V 0 bases and J 3 bases, with 8 bases left between them. The CDR3 has 14 amino acids. The CDR3 is CASSLAQGTDTQYF. The CDR3 DNA reads as TGCGCCAGCAGCTTGGCTCAGGGGACAGATACGCAGTATTTT.

The sample holds many counts of this clone. This chain connects TRBV11-3 to TRBJ2-3; D may be TRBD2 (5 bases). The CDR3 contains 13 residues. Trimming pared 6 bases from V and 5 bases from J, leaving 12 bases between. CDR1 and CDR2 from the germline V gene are SGHNT and YENEEA. The CDR3 here is CASSIGVGDTQYF. DNA for the CDR3: TGTGCCAGCAGTATCGGGGTGGGAGATACGCAGTATTTT.

V and J are TRBV30 and TRBJ2-5; no definite D call. The CDR3 is 13 residues long. CDR1 and CDR2 from the germline V gene are GTSNPN and SVGIG (reference sequence). Trimming shortened V by 5 bases and J by 0 bases, and 10 bases separated the two germline ends. CDR3 bases: TGTGCCTGGGGGCTGGAGTACCAAGAGACCCAGTACTTC. As protein: CAWGLEYQETQYF.

In this sample, this clone turned up a few times. The J gene is TRBJ1-4, the V gene TRBV29-1; 10 nucleotides agree with TRBD1. CDR1 is SQVTM and CDR2 is ANQGSEA in the germline V gene. Unmatched junction bases numbered 7, after V lost 7 bases and J lost 8 bases. CDR3 length: 13 residues. Here the CDR3 DNA reads TGCAGCGCCAGACAGGGGGCAGGAGAAAAACTGTTTTTT. Protein product: CSARQGAGEKLFF.

CDR3 protein: CASSSGQAAYEQYF. The CDR3 bases are TGCGCCAGCAGCAGTGGGCAGGCGGCCTACGAGCAGTACTTC. V usage is TRBV5-1 and J usage is TRBJ2-7; D not certain. The V gene lost 4 bases and the J gene lost 2 bases, with 13 bases spanning the gap. This CDR3 region has 14 residues. CDR1 and CDR2 from the germline V gene are SGHRS and YFSETQ.